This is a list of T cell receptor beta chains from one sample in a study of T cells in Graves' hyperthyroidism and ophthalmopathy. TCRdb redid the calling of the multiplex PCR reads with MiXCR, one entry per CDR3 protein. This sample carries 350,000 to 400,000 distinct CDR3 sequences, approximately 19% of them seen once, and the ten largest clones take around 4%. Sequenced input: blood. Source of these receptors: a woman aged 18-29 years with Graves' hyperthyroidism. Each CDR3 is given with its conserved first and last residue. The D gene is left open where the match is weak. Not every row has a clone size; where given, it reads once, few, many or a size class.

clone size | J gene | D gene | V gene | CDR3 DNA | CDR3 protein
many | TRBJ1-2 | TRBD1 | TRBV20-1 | TGCAGTGCTCCGGGACAGGGGTTTTCGGAAGGCTACACCTTC | CSAPGQGFSEGYTF
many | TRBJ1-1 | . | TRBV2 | TGTGCCAGCAGGGGGGTCCTAAAAAGCACTGAAGCTTTCTTT | CASRGVLKSTEAFF
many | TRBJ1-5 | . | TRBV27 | TGTGCCAGCAGTCTCGTTGCGGATCAGCCCCAGCATTTT | CASSLVADQPQHF
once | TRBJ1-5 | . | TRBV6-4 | TGTGCCAGCAGTTTATCAGGTCGGGGGCCCCAGCATTTT | CASSLSGRGPQHF
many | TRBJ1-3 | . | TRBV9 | TGTGCCAGCAGCGTAGCCCACCTCCCAGTGGGCTCTGGAAACACCATATATTTT | CASSVAHLPVGSGNTIYF
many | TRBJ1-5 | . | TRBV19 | TGTGCCAGTACAAGGACGTATAGCAATCAGCCCCAGCATTTT | CASTRTYSNQPQHF
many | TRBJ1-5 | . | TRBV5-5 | TGTGCCAGCAGCATCGACAGCTCCCATCAGCCCCAGCATTTT | CASSIDSSHQPQHF
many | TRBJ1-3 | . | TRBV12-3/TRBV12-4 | TGTGCCAGCAGACCATACTACAGAGAACCTGGAAACACCATATATTTT | CASRPYYREPGNTIYF
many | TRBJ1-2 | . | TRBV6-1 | TGTGCCTCCGCTAACTATGGCTACACCTTC | CASANYGYTF
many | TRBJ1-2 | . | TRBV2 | TGTGCCAGCAGTGAAGCTAAGCCCAAGGGGGCTAACTATGGCTACACCTTC | CASSEAKPKGANYGYTF
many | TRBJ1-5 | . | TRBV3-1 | TGTGCCAGCAGCCAAGGATGGGGTCAGCCCCAGCATTTT | CASSQGWGQPQHF
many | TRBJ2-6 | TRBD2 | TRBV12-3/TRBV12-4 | TGTGCCAGCAGCACGGGGGGGGTTTCCCGCTCTGGGGCCAACGTCCTGACTTTC | CASSTGGVSRSGANVLTF
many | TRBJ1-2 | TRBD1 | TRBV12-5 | TGTGCTAGTGGTCTCGGGACAGACTATGGCTACACCTTC | CASGLGTDYGYTF
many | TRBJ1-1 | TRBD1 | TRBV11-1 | TGTGCCAGCAGCTTAGCGCGTAGGACAGGGTCGACGGGGGCTTTCTTT | CASSLARRTGSTGAFF
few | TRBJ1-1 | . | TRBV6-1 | TGTGCCGGCGGAGGGGCAGGGACCCTAATGAACACTGAAGCTTTCTTT | CAGGGAGTLMNTEAFF
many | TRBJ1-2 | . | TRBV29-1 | TGCAGCGTCGGCACTCCGACCGTGGGGTACACCTTC | CSVGTPTVGYTF
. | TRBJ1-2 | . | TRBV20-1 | TGCAGTGGGGACTCGGCTCTTTATGGCTACACCTTC | CSGDSALYGYTF
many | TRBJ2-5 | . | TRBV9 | TGTGCCAGCAGCGTAACGCCTCAAGAGACCCAGTACTTC | CASSVTPQETQYF
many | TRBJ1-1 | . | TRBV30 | TGTGCCTGGAGTGTCACGTGGGACACTGAAGCTTTCTTT | CAWSVTWDTEAFF
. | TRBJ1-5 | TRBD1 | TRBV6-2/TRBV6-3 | TGTGCCAGCAGCCATTCCGGGACAGGGAATCAGCCCCAGCATTTT | CASSHSGTGNQPQHF
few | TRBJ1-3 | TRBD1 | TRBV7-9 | TGTGCCAGCAGCCGACAGGGACGCGGAAACACCATATATTTT | CASSRQGRGNTIYF
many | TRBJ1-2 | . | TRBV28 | TGTGCCAGCAGTGGAGGACAGACCGGGGGCTACACCTTC | CASSGGQTGGYTF
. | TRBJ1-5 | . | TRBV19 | TGTGCCAGTACCCCCATACTGACAGATCAGCCCCAGCATTTT | CASTPILTDQPQHF
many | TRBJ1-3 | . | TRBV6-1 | TGTGCCAGCAGTTGGAACACCATATATTTT | CASSWNTIYF
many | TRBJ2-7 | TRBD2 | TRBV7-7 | TGTGCTAGCAGCTTAGTGGGGGGGAGCTCCGAGCAGTACTTC | CASSLVGGSSEQYF
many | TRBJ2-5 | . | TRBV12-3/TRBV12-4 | TGTGCCAGCAGACCTTTCCCGCAAGAGACCCAGTACTTC | CASRPFPQETQYF
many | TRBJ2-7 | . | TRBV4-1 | TGCGCCAGCAGCCAGGGCAGTCCTGCCTACGAGCAGTACTTC | CASSQGSPAYEQYF
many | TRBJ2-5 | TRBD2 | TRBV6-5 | TGTGCCAGCAGTTATACTAGCGGGGGGGCCACACAGACCCAGTACTTC | CASSYTSGGATQTQYF
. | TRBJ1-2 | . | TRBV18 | TGTGCCACCACAACAGGGACTAACTATGGCTACACCTTC | CATTTGTNYGYTF
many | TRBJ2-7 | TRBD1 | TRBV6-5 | TGTGCCAGCAGTTACTCGAGCAGGGGGACCTACGAGCAGTACTTC | CASSYSSRGTYEQYF
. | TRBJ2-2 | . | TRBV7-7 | TGTGCTAGCAGCCGAACTCCCCCGGGGGGGGAGCTGTTTTTT | CASSRTPPGGELFF
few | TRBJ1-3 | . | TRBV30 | TGTGCCTCGGAGGGGACCTCTGGAAACACCATATATTTT | CASEGTSGNTIYF
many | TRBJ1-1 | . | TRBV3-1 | TGTGCCAGCAGCTCGGGATCCAGGGCGAACACTGAAGCTTTCTTT | CASSSGSRANTEAFF
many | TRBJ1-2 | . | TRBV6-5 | TGTGCCAGCAGTTCCCTCAACCTTAACTATGGCTACACCTTC | CASSSLNLNYGYTF
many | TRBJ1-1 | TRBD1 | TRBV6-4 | TGTGCCAGCAGTGGCCCAGGGACAGCAATGAACACTGAAGCTTTCTTT | CASSGPGTAMNTEAFF
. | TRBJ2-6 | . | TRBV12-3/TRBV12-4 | TGTGCCAGCAGTTTAGGTAGCCTATCTGGGGCCAACGTCCTGACTTTC | CASSLGSLSGANVLTF
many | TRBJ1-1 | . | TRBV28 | TGTGCCAGCAGTTTCCGGACCCCCCGGGACACTGAAGCTTTCTTT | CASSFRTPRDTEAFF
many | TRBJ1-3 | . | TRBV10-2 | TGCGCCAGCAGGGGGGTACTCTCTGGAAACACCATATATTTT | CASRGVLSGNTIYF
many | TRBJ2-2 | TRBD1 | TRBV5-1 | TGCGCCAGCAGCCTCCGACAGGGGGACGGCACCGGGGAGCTGTTTTTT | CASSLRQGDGTGELFF
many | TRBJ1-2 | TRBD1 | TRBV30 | TGTGCCTGGAGTGGAGGACAGGGGGCCGGCCACACTTTC | CAWSGGQGAGHTF
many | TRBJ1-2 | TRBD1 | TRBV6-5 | TGTGCCAGCAGTTACTCGGACAGGGGGCTGCGTGGCTACACCTTC | CASSYSDRGLRGYTF
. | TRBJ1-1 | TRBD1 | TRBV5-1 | TGCGCCAGCAGCGACAGGGGAAGCCTGGTCACTGAAGCTTTCTTT | CASSDRGSLVTEAFF
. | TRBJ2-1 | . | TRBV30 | TGTGCCCGGGATGGGTCCTACAATGAGCAGTTCTTC | CARDGSYNEQFF
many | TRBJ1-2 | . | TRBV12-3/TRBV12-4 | TGTGCCAGCAGTCCTGGTAGGGGACTGGGCTATGGCTACACCTTC | CASSPGRGLGYGYTF
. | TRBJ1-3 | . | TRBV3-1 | TGTGCCAGCAGCCAGGCAGCGAGCTCTGGAAACACCATATATTTT | CASSQAASSGNTIYF
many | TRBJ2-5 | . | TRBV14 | TGTGCCAGCAGCCAACGGGTACGGGTAGAAGAGACCCAGTACTTC | CASSQRVRVEETQYF
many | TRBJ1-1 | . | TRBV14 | TGTGCCAGCAGCCAAGCTCGTACTGAAGCTTTCTTT | CASSQARTEAFF
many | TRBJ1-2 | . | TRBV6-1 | TGTGCCAGCAGGGACGGGACATTCTATGGCTACACCTTC | CASRDGTFYGYTF
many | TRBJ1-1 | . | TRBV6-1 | TGTGCCAGCAGTGAGTTTTGGGGCGGGTCCACTGAAGCTTTCTTT | CASSEFWGGSTEAFF
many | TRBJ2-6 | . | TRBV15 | TGTGCCACCAGCAGAGAGGGCAGGGCTAGCTCTGGGGCCAACGTCCTGACTTTC | CATSREGRASSGANVLTF
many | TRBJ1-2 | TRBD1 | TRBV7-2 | TGTGCCAGCAGCCACAGGGGGCGATTTTATGGCTACACCTTC | CASSHRGRFYGYTF
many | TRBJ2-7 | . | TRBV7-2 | TGTGCCAGCAGCCCCCGAGGCAGGTACGAGCAGTACTTC | CASSPRGRYEQYF
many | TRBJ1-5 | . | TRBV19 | TGTGCCACCACGGACACGGGAGGGCAGCCCCAGCATTTT | CATTDTGGQPQHF
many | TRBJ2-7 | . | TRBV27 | TGTGCCAGCAGTTCAGGGATCGGTTTGGAGCAGTACTTC | CASSSGIGLEQYF
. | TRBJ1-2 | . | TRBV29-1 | TGCAGCGTTTCCCTTAACTATGGCTACACCTTC | CSVSLNYGYTF